Listed below are T cell receptor beta chains from one sample, sequenced in a study of blood T cell repertoires in COVID-19. Generated by immunoSEQ multiplex PCR, the TCRdb table keeps only in-frame clones and is missing some. The sample records approximately 300,000 clones, approximately 90% being singletons. Material for sequencing was PBMCs or T cells enriched from blood (not recorded which). Source of these receptors: a woman aged 25-40 years who had recovered from COVID-19. Both conserved end residues are part of each CDR3. A D gene is named only where the DNA matches it firmly. Only part of the rows carry a size: once, few, many, or a class if the clone is expanded.

j_gene	v_gene	abundance	d_gene	CDR3nt	CDR3aa
TRBJ1-2	TRBV5-1	.	TRBD1	TGCGCCAGCAGCTTGGGACAGGGAAAAGATGGCTACACCTTC	CASSLGQGKDGYTF
TRBJ1-1	TRBV5-1	.	.	TGCGCCAGCAGCTTGGCTGGGGGAGGAAGGGAAGCTTTCTTT	CASSLAGGGREAFF
TRBJ1-2	TRBV5-4	.	.	TGTGCCAGCAGCTTGCTCTCCGTCATTCGCGGGACTAACTATGGCTACACCTTC	CASSLLSVIRGTNYGYTF
TRBJ1-4	TRBV24-1	.	TRBD1	TGTGCCTCCCTAGGGGGGGACAGGGAAAAACTGTTTTTT	CASLGGDREKLFF
TRBJ2-5	TRBV10-3	.	TRBD2	TGTGCCATCAGTGACGGACTAGTTGAGACCCAGTACTTC	CAISDGLVETQYF
TRBJ2-1	TRBV20-1	.	TRBD2	TGCAGTGCTAGGGGAGGGACGGCGCAGTTCTTC	CSARGGTAQFF
TRBJ1-1	TRBV27	.	.	TGTGCCAGCAGACTACAGGGAAGGTACACTGAAGCTTTCTTT	CASRLQGRYTEAFF
TRBJ2-2	TRBV5-1	.	TRBD2	TGCGCCAGCAGCTTCGGGGGGAGGCCCTTCGCCGGGGAGCTGTTTTTT	CASSFGGRPFAGELFF
TRBJ1-5	TRBV7-4	.	.	TGTGCCAGCAGCGTCCGGGAGGCCTATAGCAATCAGCCCCAGCATTTT	CASSVREAYSNQPQHF
TRBJ2-7	TRBV5-1	.	.	TGCGCCAGCAGCTTCGATTTGGGGCGCGAGCAGTACTTC	CASSFDLGREQYF
TRBJ1-2	TRBV6-5	.	TRBD1	TGTGCCAGCAGCGCCGACAGGGCGGCTGGCTACACCTTC	CASSADRAAGYTF
TRBJ1-1	TRBV3-1/TRBV3-2	.	TRBD1	TGTGCCAGCAGCCTTACAGGGGTGGGGAACACTGAAGCTTTCTTT	CASSLTGVGNTEAFF
TRBJ1-4	TRBV15	.	.	TGTGCCACCAGCAGGGGAGTCAATGAAAAACTGTTTTTT	CATSRGVNEKLFF
TRBJ2-7	TRBV20-1	.	.	TGCAGTGCTGTCTGGAGGGGCGAGCAGTACTTC	CSAVWRGEQYF
TRBJ1-1	TRBV6-5	.	TRBD1	TGTGCCAGCAGGAGAACAGGGGCCTTGAGCACTGAAGCTTTCTTT	CASRRTGALSTEAFF
TRBJ2-1	TRBV2	.	TRBD2	TGTGCCAGCCCTCGGGCCGCCAAGGGACTAGCGGGTTCCAATGAGCAGTTCTTC	CASPRAAKGLAGSNEQFF
TRBJ1-1	TRBV24-1	.	TRBD1	TGTGCCACCGCGGGACAGGGGAACACTGAAGCTTTCTTT	CATAGQGNTEAFF
TRBJ2-1	TRBV19	once	TRBD2	TGTGCCAGCCGCCCAGCTGGGACTAGGCCCGCACATGGGCAGTTCTTC	CASRPAGTRPAHGQFF
TRBJ1-5	TRBV7-2	once	.	TGTGCCAGCAGCTTAGAGTGGGCACCGTACGACACCCAGCATTTT	CASSLEWAPYDTQHF
TRBJ2-2	TRBV19	.	TRBD1	TGTGCCAGCATAGGGACAGGGAGGAACACCGGGGAGCTGTTTTTT	CASIGTGRNTGELFF
TRBJ2-7	TRBV2	.	TRBD1	TGTGCCATGGGACAGGGATTCTCCTACGAGCAGTACTTC	CAMGQGFSYEQYF
TRBJ1-2	TRBV3-1/TRBV3-2	.	TRBD1	TGTGCCAGCAGCCAAGACAGGGGGCGCAACTATGGCTACACCTTC	CASSQDRGRNYGYTF
TRBJ1-5	TRBV12-3/TRBV12-4	.	.	TGTGCCAGCACCCCCGCACGCGTTGGGCCCCAGCATTTT	CASTPARVGPQHF
TRBJ2-3	TRBV7-6	.	TRBD1	TGTGCCAGCAGCGATAGGACAGGGGACAGGGCAGATACGCAGTATTTT	CASSDRTGDRADTQYF
TRBJ1-5	TRBV28	few	.	TGTGCCAGCAGCCAGGGACACTCCAATCAGCCCCAGCATTTT	CASSQGHSNQPQHF
TRBJ1-1	TRBV27	.	.	TGTGCCAGCAGTTTATCGAAGGGAGCGGGCACTGAAGCTTTCTTT	CASSLSKGAGTEAFF
TRBJ1-5	TRBV9	.	TRBD1	TGTGCCAGCAGCTCAGACGGACAGGGACGTCAGCCCCAGCATTTT	CASSSDGQGRQPQHF
TRBJ2-7	TRBV5-1	.	.	TGCGCCAGCAGCAGGTCAGGGCTCGAGCAGTACTTC	CASSRSGLEQYF
TRBJ1-6	TRBV27	.	.	TGTGCCAGCAGTAATCAGGGGTTCCTCCACTTT	CASSNQGFLHF
TRBJ1-1	TRBV29-1	.	.	TGCAGCGTTAGCGCGGGGGGCCCGAACACTGAAGCTTTCTTT	CSVSAGGPNTEAFF
TRBJ2-1	TRBV10-2	.	TRBD2	TGCGCCAGCAGTGAGTCTGGGCTAGCGGGGGACCCGCCTAATGAGCAGTTCTTC	CASSESGLAGDPPNEQFF